Following are 8 T cell receptor beta chains from one sample sequenced in a study of CD8+ T cells in alopecia areata. As the sequencing template, cDNA was produced by extracting RNA and reverse transcribing it. Sequenced by immunoSEQ multiplex PCR; TCRdb stores in-frame clones only, minus some. The sample has more than 95,000 clones, 47% seen once. Sequences were obtained from NKG2D-low CD8+ T cells sorted from blood. The receptors shown here come from a human donor with alopecia areata.

The genes are TRBV29-1 and TRBJ2-7; 7 bases match TRBD1. J lost 0 bases, V lost 6 bases, and 5 bases had no gene match. The CDR3 has 13 residues. Germline V lookup: CDR1 SQVTM, CDR2 ANQGSEA. CDR3 sequence reads: CSVADRDSYEQYF. The CDR3 DNA reads as TGCAGCGTAGCTGACAGGGACTCCTACGAGCAGTACTTC.

This clone turned up a few times. CDR3 protein: CSVDQEVGTEAFF. As DNA, the CDR3 is TGCAGCGTTGACCAGGAGGTGGGCACTGAAGCTTTCTTT. The chain recombines TRBV29-1 with TRBJ1-1; D is unresolved. Germline values: CDR1 SQVTM, CDR2 ANQGSEA. The CDR3 covers 13 residues. V lost 3 bases to trimming and J lost 4 bases, with 12 bases between them.

In this sample, this clone turned up a few times. The gene calls are TRBV29-1 and TRBJ2-7; 8 bases fit TRBD2. Germline loops: CDR1 SQVTM, CDR2 ANQGSEA. The V segment lost 2 bases and the J segment 2 bases; nucleotides outside the gene matches: 5. The CDR3 loop spans 14 amino acids. This chain's CDR3 is CSVEIAGGTYEQYF. The DNA of the CDR3 is TGCAGCGTTGAAATCGCGGGAGGCACCTACGAGCAGTACTTC.

The chain is built from TRBV5-4 and TRBJ2-1; no clear D gene. Per the germline V gene, CDR1 is SGHNT and CDR2 is YYREEE (reference sequence). This CDR3 is 14 amino acids long. The V and J ends lost 3 bases and 6 bases respectively, with 13 bases between them. This CDR3 reads CASSSVSPGNEQFF. The CDR3 DNA reads as TGTGCCAGCAGCTCCGTATCCCCAGGCAATGAGCAGTTCTTC.

This clone has just a few counts. The CDR3 DNA reads as TGCAGCGTCGACTTCTACAATGAGCAGTTCTTC. It yields the protein CSVDFYNEQFF. The J gene is TRBJ2-1, the V gene TRBV29-1; no clear D. The CDR3 contains 11 residues. V was pared by 6 bases and J by 3 bases, with 6 bases between. The V gene's germline CDR1 is SQVTM and CDR2 ANQGSEA.

The chain joins TRBV7-9 to TRBJ2-1, with TRBD1 matching over 10 bases. The germline V gene has CDR1 SEHNR and CDR2 FQNEAQ (reference sequence). V was pared by 5 bases and J by 8 bases, with 3 bases of the junction left unmatched. The CDR3 has 13 residues. The chain's CDR3 is CASSLGTGDEQFF. DNA for the CDR3: TGTGCCAGCAGCCTAGGGACAGGGGATGAGCAGTTCTTC.

CDR3 in amino acids: CAWSDGNTIYF. CDR3 bases: TGTGCCTGGAGCGACGGAAACACCATATATTTT. This chain links TRBV30 with TRBJ1-3; D remains unclear. Germline V lookup: CDR1 GTSNPN, CDR2 SVGIG (reference sequence). Trimming removed 3 bases at V and 4 bases at J, with 4 bases between. This CDR3 has 11 residues.

V and J are TRBV11-2 and TRBJ2-1; D is unclear. The CDR3 contains 12 residues. Germline loops: CDR1 SGHAT, CDR2 FQNNGV. The ends were cut back, 2 bases at V and 5 bases at J, with 4 bases in the middle. CDR3 nucleotides: TGTGCCAGCAGCTTATTCCACAATGAGCAGTTCTTC. Protein sequence: CASSLFHNEQFF.